These T cell receptor beta chains were read from a single sample in a study of regulatory T cells in long-lasting Graves disease. MiXCR, applied by TCRdb to the multiplex PCR reads, yields one record per CDR3 protein. The sample lists around 420,000 distinct CDR3 sequences; 15% to 17% were seen once. The starting material was peripheral blood mononuclear cells (PBMCs), obtained at new diagnosis, from a patient treated with antithyroid drugs. Source of these receptors: a female donor with Graves disease. Each CDR3 is given with its conserved first and last residue. The D gene is left open where the match is weak. The size field is filled for only some rows; it gives once, few, many or a size class.

size,J,V,D,CDR3,DNA
few,TRBJ2-5,TRBV9,TRBD1,CASSVGPDRVGETQYF,TGTGCCAGCAGCGTAGGACCGGACAGGGTAGGAGAGACCCAGTACTTC
many,TRBJ1-2,TRBV27,TRBD1,CASSATLRDRGQNGYTF,TGTGCCAGCAGTGCCACCCTCCGGGACAGGGGGCAGAATGGCTACACCTTC
many,TRBJ1-1,TRBV28,NA,CASSALMNTEAFF,TGTGCCAGCAGTGCGCTCATGAACACTGAAGCTTTCTTT
many,TRBJ1-1,TRBV12-3/TRBV12-4,NA,CASSLMRSTEAFF,TGTGCCAGCAGTTTAATGAGAAGCACTGAAGCTTTCTTT
many,TRBJ2-7,TRBV20-1,NA,CSASHGKSSYEQYF,TGCAGTGCTAGTCACGGGAAGAGCTCCTACGAGCAGTACTTC
many,TRBJ1-5,TRBV7-2,NA,CASSPGLYSNQPQHF,TGTGCCAGCAGCCCAGGACTGTATAGCAATCAGCCCCAGCATTTT
many,TRBJ1-2,TRBV12-3/TRBV12-4,NA,CAILGGSNPLYGYTF,TGTGCCATCCTGGGGGGGTCCAACCCCTTGTATGGCTACACCTTC
many,TRBJ1-1,TRBV30,NA,CAWSAGATEAFF,TGTGCCTGGAGTGCTGGGGCTACTGAAGCTTTCTTT
once,TRBJ1-1,TRBV6-2/TRBV6-3,NA,CASRHLSDGVIEAFF,TGTGCCAGCAGACATCTCTCGGACGGGGTGATTGAAGCTTTCTTT
NA,TRBJ2-7,TRBV19,NA,CASSIQGGLDYEQYF,TGTGCCAGTAGTATACAGGGAGGTCTAGACTACGAGCAGTACTTC
many,TRBJ2-1,TRBV5-1,TRBD2,CASSNMPAGGFYNEQFF,TGCGCCAGCAGCAACATGCCAGCGGGGGGTTTCTACAATGAGCAGTTCTTC
many,TRBJ2-7,TRBV20-1,NA,CSARNPRHSYEQYF,TGCAGTGCTAGGAACCCCCGCCATTCCTACGAGCAGTACTTC
NA,TRBJ2-1,TRBV5-1,NA,CASSFQGGKFF,TGCGCCAGCAGCTTCCAGGGGGGGAAATTCTTC
NA,TRBJ2-5,TRBV24-1,NA,CATSDGCCGNQETQYF,TGTGCCACCAGTGATGGGTGCTGCGGCAACCAAGAGACCCAGTACTTC
NA,TRBJ1-4,TRBV6-1,NA,CASSVQGGFEKLFF,TGTGCCAGCAGTGTACAGGGCGGTTTCGAAAAACTGTTTTTT
many,TRBJ1-2,TRBV12-3/TRBV12-4,TRBD1,CASSARDRAGGYTF,TGTGCCAGCAGTGCCCGGGACAGGGCAGGTGGCTACACCTTC
NA,TRBJ2-7,TRBV7-2,TRBD2,CASSLREGPYEQYF,TGTGCCAGCAGCTTAAGGGAGGGCCCCTACGAGCAGTACTTC
many,TRBJ2-7,TRBV20-1,TRBD2,CSATEGSGRAYEQYF,TGCAGTGCTACCGAGGGTTCCGGGAGGGCCTACGAGCAGTACTTC
many,TRBJ2-3,TRBV7-2,NA,CASSSTGTSTDTQYF,TGTGCCAGCAGCTCTACAGGAACCAGCACAGATACGCAGTATTTT
many,TRBJ2-3,TRBV2,NA,CASSLYRVGSDTQYF,TGTGCCAGCAGCCTATACAGGGTTGGTTCAGATACGCAGTATTTT
few,TRBJ1-2,TRBV6-7,NA,CASVNHATAKRAGGYTF,TGTGCCAGCGTCAATCATGCGACCGCGAAGCGGGCAGGTGGCTACACCTTC
many,TRBJ2-7,TRBV20-1,TRBD2,CSARELAAGLDEQYF,TGCAGTGCTAGGGAACTAGCGGCAGGTCTAGACGAGCAGTACTTC
once,TRBJ2-1,TRBV7-8,TRBD2,CASSYRLAGGGNEQFF,TGTGCCAGCAGCTACAGACTAGCGGGAGGTGGGAATGAGCAGTTCTTC
many,TRBJ1-2,TRBV11-1,TRBD1,CASSIGGSVTGNGYTF,TGTGCCAGCAGCATCGGGGGATCGGTGACAGGGAATGGCTACACCTTC
many,TRBJ1-1,TRBV20-1,TRBD1,CSASRRQGLRRNTEAFF,TGCAGTGCTAGTCGGAGACAGGGGTTGCGACGGAACACTGAAGCTTTCTTT
NA,TRBJ2-2,TRBV2,TRBD1,CASRPGQGSGELFF,TGTGCCAGCAGGCCCGGACAGGGAAGCGGGGAGCTGTTTTTT
NA,TRBJ1-3,TRBV19,NA,CASSTGTASSGNTIYF,TGTGCCAGTAGTACCGGGACGGCGAGCTCTGGAAACACCATATATTTT
many,TRBJ2-5,TRBV10-3,TRBD1,CATVRDRRSETQYF,TGTGCCACGGTCCGGGACAGGAGATCGGAGACCCAGTACTTC
many,TRBJ1-1,TRBV9,TRBD1,CASSIEQGALTEAFF,TGTGCCAGCAGCATTGAACAGGGGGCTTTAACTGAAGCTTTCTTT
many,TRBJ2-3,TRBV5-1,NA,CASSLVGRGTDTQYF,TGCGCCAGCAGCTTGGTTGGCAGGGGAACAGATACGCAGTATTTT
many,TRBJ2-4,TRBV12-3/TRBV12-4,NA,CASTYGGPKNIQYF,TGTGCCAGCACTTATGGGGGACCCAAAAACATTCAGTACTTC
NA,TRBJ1-2,TRBV7-2,NA,CASSPRSLGYGYTF,TGTGCCAGCAGCCCCCGATCCCTAGGCTATGGCTACACCTTC
many,TRBJ2-1,TRBV19,TRBD2,CASSGLAGGIEQFF,TGTGCCAGTTCCGGACTAGCGGGAGGAATTGAGCAGTTCTTC